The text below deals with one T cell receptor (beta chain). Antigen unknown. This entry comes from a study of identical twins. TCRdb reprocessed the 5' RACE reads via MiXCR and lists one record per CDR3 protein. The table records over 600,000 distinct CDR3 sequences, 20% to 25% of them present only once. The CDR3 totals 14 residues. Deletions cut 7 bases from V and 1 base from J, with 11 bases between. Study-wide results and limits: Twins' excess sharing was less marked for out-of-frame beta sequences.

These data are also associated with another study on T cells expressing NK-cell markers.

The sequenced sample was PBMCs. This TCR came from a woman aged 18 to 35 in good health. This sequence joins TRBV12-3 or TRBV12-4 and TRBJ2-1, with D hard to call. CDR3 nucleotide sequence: TGTGCCAGCACCCCCAAATCTTCCTACAATGAGCAGTTCTTC. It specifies CASTPKSSYNEQFF.